Listed below are T cell receptor beta chains from one sample, sequenced in a study of T cells in Graves' hyperthyroidism and ophthalmopathy. Each CDR3 protein is one row after TCRdb ran MiXCR on the multiplex PCR reads. The sample records approximately 330,000 distinct CDR3 sequences, roughly 15% being singletons. The sequenced sample was blood. Receptor source: a woman aged 40 to 50 with Graves' ophthalmopathy. CDR3s include the opening cysteine and the closing phenylalanine or tryptophan. The D gene is left open where the match is weak. Only part of the rows carry a size: once, few, many, or a class if the clone is expanded.

V gene	J gene	D gene	clone size	CDR3 DNA	CDR3 protein
TRBV6-1	TRBJ2-3	.	few	TGTGCCAGCAGTTCTGCGGGGACCGGCACAGATACGCAGTATTTT	CASSSAGTGTDTQYF
TRBV20-1	TRBJ2-3	.	many	TGCAGTGCTAGAGAGTTCCCGGCGGATACGCAGTATTTT	CSAREFPADTQYF
TRBV11-3	TRBJ2-1	.	once	TGTGCCAGCAGCTTAGATGGAAGAAATGAGCAGTTCTTC	CASSLDGRNEQFF
TRBV6-5	TRBJ2-5	.	.	TGTGCCAGCAGTTACTCGAACTCGCCGGGAGAGACCCAGTACTTC	CASSYSNSPGETQYF
TRBV28	TRBJ1-1	.	.	TGTGCCAGCAGTCCCCTGCAGGGTATGAACACTGAAGCTTTCTTT	CASSPLQGMNTEAFF
TRBV11-3	TRBJ2-5	.	few	TGTGCCAGCAGCTTAGGGACCGGGACAATGCAAGAGACCCAGTACTTC	CASSLGTGTMQETQYF
TRBV11-2	TRBJ2-3	.	many	TGTGCCAGCAGCCCTCAGGGATGGGGCACAGATACGCAGTATTTT	CASSPQGWGTDTQYF
TRBV5-8	TRBJ2-3	.	many	TGTGCCAGCAGCTTGGTTCTGGGTCCTAGCACAGATACGCAGTATTTT	CASSLVLGPSTDTQYF
TRBV6-7	TRBJ1-1	TRBD1	many	TGTGCCAGCAGTAATCGACCAGGGGGTGTATGGGGGAGCACTGAAGCTTTCTTT	CASSNRPGGVWGSTEAFF
TRBV7-2	TRBJ1-2	.	many	TGTGCCAGCAGCTTAGAAGGGGGGGCTGGTGGCTACACCTTC	CASSLEGGAGGYTF
TRBV28	TRBJ1-5	.	many	TGTGCCAGCAGGGAGCAATCAGGGATCAATCAGCCCCAGCATTTT	CASREQSGINQPQHF